This T cell receptor (beta chain) was retrieved from a study of neurological immune-mediated disorders. The sample's time point: longitudinal time-point 2. For the unsorted libraries, 2 million PBMCs stored at -80 C served as input. CDR1 LGHNA and CDR2 YNFKEQ come from the germline V gene. J was trimmed by 5 bases and V by 0 bases; bases with no gene match: 10. CDR3 length: 18 residues. Study-wide findings and caveats: CDR3 amino acid sequences of expanded clones were not shared across subjects, a result suggesting private repertoires in all groups. The study found the most TCR clonal expansion in HTLV-1-associated myelopathy and the least in multiple sclerosis, below healthy controls.

5'RACE employing 10-nucleotide random UMIs yielded the cDNA. MiXCR, applied by TCRdb to the 5' RACE reads, yields one record per CDR3 protein. The profile shows some 87,000 distinct CDR3 sequences, 13% of them singletons. This clonotype was seen many times. Its antigen is currently unknown. The clonotype was recovered from a female donor with HTLV-1-associated myelopathy (HAM/TSP). The chain is built from TRBV4-2 and TRBJ2-5, with 12 bases fitting TRBD2. The sequencing sample was made of PBMCs. This chain's CDR3 is CASSQELAGGRGVETQYF. The CDR3 DNA reads TGTGCCAGCAGCCAAGAGCTAGCGGGGGGGCGGGGAGTGGAGACCCAGTACTTC.